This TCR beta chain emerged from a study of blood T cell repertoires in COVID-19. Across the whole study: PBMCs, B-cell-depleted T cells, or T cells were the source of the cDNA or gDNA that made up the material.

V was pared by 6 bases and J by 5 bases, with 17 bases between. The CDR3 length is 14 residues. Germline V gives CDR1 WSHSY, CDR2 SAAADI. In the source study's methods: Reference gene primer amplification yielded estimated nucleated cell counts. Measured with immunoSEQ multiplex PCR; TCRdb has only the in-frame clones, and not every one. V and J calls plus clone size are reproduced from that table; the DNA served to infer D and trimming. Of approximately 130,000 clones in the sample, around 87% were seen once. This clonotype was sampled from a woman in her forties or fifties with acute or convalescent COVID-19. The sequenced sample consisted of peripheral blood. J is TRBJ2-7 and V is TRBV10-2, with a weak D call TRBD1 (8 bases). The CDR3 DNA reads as TGCGCCAGCAGCGGACAGGGAGGGACTGACGAGCAGTACTTC. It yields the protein CASSGQGGTDEQYF.